This T cell receptor beta chain was recorded in a study of blood T cell repertoires in COVID-19 (TCRdb year 2020). Study-level background: Samples covering the acute and convalescent phases of COVID-19 were provided by collaborators in the United States, Italy and Spain. The repertoires were released in a freely available public database intended as a resource for research on the immune response to SARS-CoV-2. The dataset comprised deeply sampled blood TCRbeta repertoires from subjects exposed to, actively infected with, or recovered from COVID-19. Sample metadata almost always included a de-identified subject ID, COVID-19 status, age in years and sex. Where HLA class I and class II types were available, the types were taken from metadata supplied by the sample provider, not from assay-based typing. The prospective study material was composed of cDNA or gDNA derived from T cells, B-cell-depleted T cells, or PBMCs. Samples were obtained from the ongoing ImmuneRACE study (first 160 participants) and from over 1,000 subjects provided by 6 global collaborators. Broader findings and caveats from the paper: The quantity of clinical and demographic metadata differed by source and by participant and was supplied without curation.

A distance of 14 bases separates the germline ends of V and J, which lose 1 base and 5 bases respectively. CDR1 SQVTM and CDR2 ANQGSEA were looked up in the germline V gene. The CDR3 sequence holds 14 residues, the cysteine and phenylalanine included. The entry retains the CDR3 DNA only, 42 bases that are in frame from base 1. The immunoSEQ Assay, a bias-controlled multiplex PCR, was used to amplify TCRbeta CDR3 regions from genomic DNA. In the paper's pipeline: The number of nucleated cells in each sample was estimated from the amplification of reference gene primers within the assay. To quantify the absolute abundance of each unique TCRbeta CDR3 rearrangement, sequence reads were collapsed and filtered. For each sample, productive Simpson clonality was calculated as the square root of Simpson's diversity index across productive rearrangements. TCRdb obtained this table from immuneACCESS and retained in-frame rearrangements with V and J assigned. These tables miss some clones; where compared with another copy, unresolved V genes account for less than half of the shortfall, and the remainder is unexplained. V and J calls plus clone size are reproduced from that table; the DNA served to infer D and trimming. Present in this sample are about 400,000 clones, 70% to 90% of which were seen just once. 0.95% to 1.5% of the sample lies in the top ten.

The collaborating institutions used their own protocols to collect whole blood in K2EDTA tubes. For TCRbeta analysis, collaborators shipped samples in one of three forms: frozen whole blood, isolated PBMCs, or DNA extracted from either of those sample types. As for this clone: Its antigen is still unknown. Base qualities are not at hand, and no much larger clone is one base apart.

The sample comprised peripheral blood. The clonotype originates from a man aged 35 to 55 with acute or convalescent COVID-19. Recombination linked TRBV29-1 to TRBJ1-2; matching of 5 bases hints at TRBD1 as the D gene. The nucleotide sequence is TGCAGCGTTGAAGTGGTCTTACAGGTTTATGGCTACACCTTC. This yields the protein CSVEVVLQVYGYTF.